This T cell receptor beta chain was observed in a study of T cells in Graves' hyperthyroidism and ophthalmopathy (dated by TCRdb to between 2018 and 2021). Study-wide context: Peripheral blood samples were taken at initial diagnosis, before any treatment was given. After sampling, hyperthyroidism patients received methimazole starting at 30 mg daily, and ophthalmopathy patients received high-dose intravenous methylprednisolone. TCR V-J signatures able to tell the groups apart were searched for in a discovery cohort of 90 to 100 patients, of whom 43 had Graves' ophthalmopathy and 55 to 60 had stable Graves' hyperthyroidism. Whether ophthalmopathy could be predicted prospectively was tested in an independent validation cohort made up of under 20 hyperthyroidism patients plus 17 patients who later progressed to ophthalmopathy. The 75 to 100 discovery patients were randomly split 7:3 into training and test sets. Thyroid tissue and blood T-cell repertoires from roughly 6 Graves' hyperthyroidism patients were also compared in the study. TCR Vbeta CDR3 sequencing of 130 to 150 peripheral blood samples (43 ophthalmopathy, about 74 hyperthyroidism and roughly 17 progressor patients) is reported in the paper.

From the germline V gene (reference sequence), CDR1 is DFQATT and CDR2 is SNEGSKA. The CDR3 contains 17 residues, cysteine and phenylalanine counted. Only the CDR3 region is kept as DNA, spanning 51 bases read in frame from base 1. V is trimmed back by 7 bases and J by 6 bases, and the junction contains 19 bases that no gene match accounts for. Overall study outcomes, separate from this receptor: Blood samples also contained most of the expanded thyroid clonotypes (frequency above 0.001), which suggests that blood repertoires may reflect thyroid immune responses. During validation, the model predicted progression to ophthalmopathy a median of around six months ahead of onset, with 60% to 71% sensitivity and less than 85% specificity. No statistical method was used to set the sample size in advance, and investigators knew the group allocation. A 13 V-J signature model separated ophthalmopathy from stable hyperthyroidism, with approximately 87% sensitivity and 81.08% specificity in cross-validation and 80%/75% in testing.

Turning to this clonotype: The specificity of this receptor is unknown. The record has no base qualities; no much larger clone is one base away.

The TCR beta CDR3 regions were amplified from RNA transcripts. A first-round RT-PCR of the TCR CDR3 used the HTBI primer set with the Qiagen OneStep RT-PCR kit. Libraries were constructed in a second round of multiplex PCR, after which size selection and purification were carried out. Sequencing of the libraries was done on an Illumina HiSeq2000 using paired-end 100 bp reads. In the paper's pipeline: SOAPnuke was used to process the raw data, throwing out any read that contained adapters or uncalled bases, had a mean Phred below 15, or lacked an exact constant-primer or identifier match. COPE v1.2.5 was used to merge high-quality paired reads, and clonotypes were defined as unique nucleotide sequences. MiTCR v1.1 was used to align the clonotypes against IMGT TRBV, TRBD and TRBJ reference segments. Analysis was restricted to V-J combinations with a frequency above 0.0001, which covered 98% to 99.2% of repertoires. The TCS score was defined as the ratio of F50 (clonal expansion) to E x V (chaos), calculated using BLOSUM62-based TCRdist between CDR3 peptides within each V-J. Welch's t-statistics and random forest reduced approximately 520 V-J features to 13, which were used in a naive Bayes classifier (R e1071). The public reads were reanalyzed by TCRdb: fastp trimming at Q25, MiXCR alignment, in-frame beta chains only. Entries that share a CDR3 protein sequence are merged under the most common genes and DNA. The authors' filters were not applied to this entry. The sample contains 450,000 to 650,000 distinct CDR3 sequences, 14% of them found a single time. Of the sample, roughly 7% falls within the top ten clones.

In the ophthalmopathy patients, disease was moderately to severely active, with a Clinical Activity Score of 3 or more, a NOSPECS grade of 4 or more, and a duration of less than 3 months. Exclusion was applied to patients with uncontrolled infections, other autoimmune diseases, pregnancy or lactation. Diagnoses were established on the basis of clinical symptoms, serum thyroxine and TRAb, thyroid ultrasound, and orbital computed tomography. Ficoll-Paque density gradient centrifugation was used to isolate PBMCs from about 10 ml of fresh peripheral blood. Trizol reagent was used to extract total RNA, and RNA quality was then checked on an Agilent 2100 Bioanalyzer.

This TCR was sampled from a woman aged 18 to 35 with Graves' ophthalmopathy. Recombination joined TRBV20-1 with TRBJ2-1, and TRBD2 matches 9 of the central bases. Material: blood. This receptor has the CDR3 CSVNPQLIAGEINEQFF. The bases read TGCAGTGTCAACCCTCAACTGATAGCGGGAGAGATCAATGAGCAGTTCTTC.